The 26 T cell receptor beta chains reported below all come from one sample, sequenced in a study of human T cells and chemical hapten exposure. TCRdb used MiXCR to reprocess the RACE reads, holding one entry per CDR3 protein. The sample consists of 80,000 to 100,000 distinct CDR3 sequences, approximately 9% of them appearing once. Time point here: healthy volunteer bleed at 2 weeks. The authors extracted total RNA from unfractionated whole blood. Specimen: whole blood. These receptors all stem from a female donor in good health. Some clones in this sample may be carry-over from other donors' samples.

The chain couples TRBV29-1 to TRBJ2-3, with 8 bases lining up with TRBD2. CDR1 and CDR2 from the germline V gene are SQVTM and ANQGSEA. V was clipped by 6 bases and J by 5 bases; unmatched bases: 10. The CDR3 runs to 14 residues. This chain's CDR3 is CSVQDGLARDTQYF. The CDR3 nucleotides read TGCAGCGTCCAGGACGGACTAGCTCGAGATACGCAGTATTTT.

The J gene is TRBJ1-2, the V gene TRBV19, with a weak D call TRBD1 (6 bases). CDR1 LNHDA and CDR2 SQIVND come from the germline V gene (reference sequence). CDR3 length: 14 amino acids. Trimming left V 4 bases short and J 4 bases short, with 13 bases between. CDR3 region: CASSNAGGGYGYTF. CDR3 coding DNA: TGTGCCAGTAGTAACGCGGGGGGCGGCTATGGCTACACCTTC.

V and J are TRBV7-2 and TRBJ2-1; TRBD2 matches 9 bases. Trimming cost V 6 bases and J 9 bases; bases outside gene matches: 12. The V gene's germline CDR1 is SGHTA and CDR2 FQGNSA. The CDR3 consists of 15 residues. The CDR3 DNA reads TGTGCCAGCAGGCCCCCAGGGGCGGGAGGGGGTGAGCAGTTCTTC. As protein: CASRPPGAGGGEQFF.

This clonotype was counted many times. This CDR3 reads CSAEDRVSTDTQYF. The CDR3 DNA reads as TGCAGTGCTGAGGACAGGGTGAGCACAGATACGCAGTATTTT. This rearrangement joins TRBV20-1 to TRBJ2-3; TRBD1 agrees at 8 bases. The trim removed 5 bases at V and 0 bases at J, leaving 4 bases unmatched. This CDR3 is 14 amino acids long. The germline gives CDR1 DFQATT, CDR2 SNEGSKA (reference sequence).

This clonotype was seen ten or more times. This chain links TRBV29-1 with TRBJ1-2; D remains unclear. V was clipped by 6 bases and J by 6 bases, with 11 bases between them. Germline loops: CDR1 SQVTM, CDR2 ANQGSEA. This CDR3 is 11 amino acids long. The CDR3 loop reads CSVWYEDGYTF. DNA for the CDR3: TGCAGCGTGTGGTATGAGGATGGCTACACCTTC. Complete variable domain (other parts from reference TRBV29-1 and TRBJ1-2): SAVISQKPSRDICQRGTSLTIQCQVDSQVTMMFWYRQQPGQSLTLIATANQGSEATYESGFVIDKFPISRPNLTFSTLTVSNMSPEDSSIYLCSVWYEDGYTFGSGTRLTVV.

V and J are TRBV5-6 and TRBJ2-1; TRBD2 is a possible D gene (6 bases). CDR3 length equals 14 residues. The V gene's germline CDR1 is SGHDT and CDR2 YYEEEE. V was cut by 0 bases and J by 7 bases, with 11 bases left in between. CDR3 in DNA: TGTGCCAGCAGCTTGGGTGCGGCGGGGAATGAGCAGTTCTTC. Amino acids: CASSLGAAGNEQFF.

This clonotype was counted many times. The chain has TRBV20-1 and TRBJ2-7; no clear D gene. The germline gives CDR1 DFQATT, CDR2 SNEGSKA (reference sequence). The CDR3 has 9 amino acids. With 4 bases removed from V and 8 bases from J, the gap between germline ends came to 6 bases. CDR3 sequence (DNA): TGCAGTGCTACTACGCAGCAGTACTTC. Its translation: CSATTQQYF.

As DNA, the CDR3 is TGTGCCAGCAGTCCAACGGGACGTTCGAGCTCCTACGAGCAGTACTTC. Protein product: CASSPTGRSSSYEQYF. The gene calls are TRBV28 and TRBJ2-7, with D perhaps assigned TRBD1 or TRBD2 (5 bases each). Germline V CDR1 and CDR2: MDHEN, SYDVKM. The CDR3 extends over 16 amino acids. V shed 5 bases and J shed 0 bases, with 17 bases lying between them. Combining the CDR3 with reference TRBV28 and TRBJ2-7 gives the whole variable domain DVKVTQSSRYLVKRTGEKVFLECVQDMDHENMFWYRQDPGLGLRLIYFSYDVKMKEKGDIPEGYSVSREKKERFSLILESASTNQTSMYLCASSPTGRSSSYEQYFGPGTRLTVT.

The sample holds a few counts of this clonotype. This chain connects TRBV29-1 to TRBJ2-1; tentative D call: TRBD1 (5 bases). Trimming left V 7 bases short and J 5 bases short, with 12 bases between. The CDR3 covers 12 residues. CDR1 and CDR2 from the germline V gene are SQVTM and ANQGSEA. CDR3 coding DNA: TGCAGCGCCCGACAGAATAACAATGAGCAGTTCTTC. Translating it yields CSARQNNNEQFF.

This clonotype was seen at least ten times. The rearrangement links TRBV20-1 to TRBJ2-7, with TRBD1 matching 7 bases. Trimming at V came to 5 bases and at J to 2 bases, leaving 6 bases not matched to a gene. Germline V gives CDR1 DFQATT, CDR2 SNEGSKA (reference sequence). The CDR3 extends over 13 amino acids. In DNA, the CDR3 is TGCAGTGCTGACCGGGACAGTGCCTACGAGCAGTACTTC. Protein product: CSADRDSAYEQYF.

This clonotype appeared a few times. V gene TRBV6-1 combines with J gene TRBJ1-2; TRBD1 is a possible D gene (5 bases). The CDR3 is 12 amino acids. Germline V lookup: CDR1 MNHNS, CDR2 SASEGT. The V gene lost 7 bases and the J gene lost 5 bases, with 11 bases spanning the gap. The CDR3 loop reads CASIKDRYGYTF. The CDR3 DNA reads TGTGCCAGCATCAAAGACAGATATGGCTACACCTTC.

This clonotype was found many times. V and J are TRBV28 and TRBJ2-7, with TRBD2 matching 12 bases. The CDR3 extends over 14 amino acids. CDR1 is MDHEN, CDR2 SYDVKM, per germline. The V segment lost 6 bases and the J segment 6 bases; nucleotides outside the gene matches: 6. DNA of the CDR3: TGTGCCAGCAGCACGACTAGCGGGAGCGGCGAGCAGTACTTC. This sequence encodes CASSTTSGSGEQYF. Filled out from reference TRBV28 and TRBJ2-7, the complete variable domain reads DVKVTQSSRYLVKRTGEKVFLECVQDMDHENMFWYRQDPGLGLRLIYFSYDVKMKEKGDIPEGYSVSREKKERFSLILESASTNQTSMYLCASSTTSGSGEQYFGPGTRLTVT.

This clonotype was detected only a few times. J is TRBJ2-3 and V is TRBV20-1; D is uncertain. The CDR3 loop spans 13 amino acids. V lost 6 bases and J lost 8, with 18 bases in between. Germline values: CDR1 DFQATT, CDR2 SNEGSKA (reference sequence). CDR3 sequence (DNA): TGCAGTGCCGCGAGGTCTTTCGACGGTACGCAGTATTTT. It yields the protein CSAARSFDGTQYF.

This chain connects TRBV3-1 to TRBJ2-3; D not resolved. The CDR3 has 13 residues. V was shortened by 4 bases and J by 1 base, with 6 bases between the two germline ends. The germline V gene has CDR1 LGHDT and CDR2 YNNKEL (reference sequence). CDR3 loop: CASSPRGTDTQYF. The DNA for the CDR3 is TGTGCCAGCAGCCCACGGGGCACAGATACGCAGTATTTT.

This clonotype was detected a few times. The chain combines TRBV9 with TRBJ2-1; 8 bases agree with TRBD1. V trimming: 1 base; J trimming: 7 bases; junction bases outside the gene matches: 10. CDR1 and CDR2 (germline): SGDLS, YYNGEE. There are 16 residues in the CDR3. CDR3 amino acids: CASSVSDRDGMNEQFF. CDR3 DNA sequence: TGTGCCAGCAGCGTATCGGACAGGGATGGTATGAATGAGCAGTTCTTC.

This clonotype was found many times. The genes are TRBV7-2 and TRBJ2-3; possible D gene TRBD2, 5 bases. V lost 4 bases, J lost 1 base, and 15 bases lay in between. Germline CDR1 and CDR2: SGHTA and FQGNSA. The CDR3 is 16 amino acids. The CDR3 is CASSSPRGRRTDTQYF. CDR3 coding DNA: TGTGCCAGCAGCTCCCCCCGCGGGCGGCGCACAGATACGCAGTATTTT.

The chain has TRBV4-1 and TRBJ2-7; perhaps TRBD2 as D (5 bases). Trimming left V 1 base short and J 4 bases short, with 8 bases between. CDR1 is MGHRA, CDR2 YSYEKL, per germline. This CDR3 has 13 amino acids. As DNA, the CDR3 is TGCGCCAGCAGCCAAGGGTTAGCGTACGAGCAGTACTTC. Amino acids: CASSQGLAYEQYF.

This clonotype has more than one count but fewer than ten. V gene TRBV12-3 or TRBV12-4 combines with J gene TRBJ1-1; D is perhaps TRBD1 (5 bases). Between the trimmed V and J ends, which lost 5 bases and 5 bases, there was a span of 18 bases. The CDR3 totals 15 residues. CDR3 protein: CASSEQVLRGTEAFF. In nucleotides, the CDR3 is TGTGCCAGCAGTGAACAGGTCTTAAGGGGTACTGAAGCTTTCTTT.

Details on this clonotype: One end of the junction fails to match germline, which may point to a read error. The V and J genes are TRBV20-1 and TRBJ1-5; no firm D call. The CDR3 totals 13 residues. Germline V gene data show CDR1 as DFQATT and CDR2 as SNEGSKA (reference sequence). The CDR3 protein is CSARAENNQPQHF. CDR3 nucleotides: TGCAGCGCTAGAGCAGAAAATAATCAGCCCCAGCATTTT.

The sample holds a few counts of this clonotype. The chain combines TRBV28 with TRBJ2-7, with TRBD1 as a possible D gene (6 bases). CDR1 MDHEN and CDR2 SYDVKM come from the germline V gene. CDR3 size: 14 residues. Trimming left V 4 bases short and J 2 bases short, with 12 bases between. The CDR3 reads CASSYDRTPYEQYF. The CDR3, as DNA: TGTGCCAGCAGTTATGACAGGACCCCCTACGAGCAGTACTTC.

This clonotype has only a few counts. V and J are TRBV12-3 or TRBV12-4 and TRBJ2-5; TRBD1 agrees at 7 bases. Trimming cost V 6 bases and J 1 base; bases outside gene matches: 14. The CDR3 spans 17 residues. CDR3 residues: CASSPKATGKVQETQYF. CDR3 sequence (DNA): TGTGCCAGCAGCCCCAAGGCGACAGGGAAAGTCCAAGAGACCCAGTACTTC.

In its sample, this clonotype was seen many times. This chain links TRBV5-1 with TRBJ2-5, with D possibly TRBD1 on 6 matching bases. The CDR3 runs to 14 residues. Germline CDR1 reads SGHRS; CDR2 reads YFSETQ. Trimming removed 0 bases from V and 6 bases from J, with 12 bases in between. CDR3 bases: TGCGCCAGCAGCTTGGTGAGGCAGGGGAAGACCCAGTACTTC. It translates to CASSLVRQGKTQYF.

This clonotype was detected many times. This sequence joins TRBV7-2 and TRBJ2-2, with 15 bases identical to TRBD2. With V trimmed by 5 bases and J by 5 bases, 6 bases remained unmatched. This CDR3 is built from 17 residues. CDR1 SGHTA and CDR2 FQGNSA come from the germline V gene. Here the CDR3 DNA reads TGTGCCAGCAGCCGGACTAGCGGGAGGGCCAGGACCGGGGAGCTGTTTTTT. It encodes CASSRTSGRARTGELFF.

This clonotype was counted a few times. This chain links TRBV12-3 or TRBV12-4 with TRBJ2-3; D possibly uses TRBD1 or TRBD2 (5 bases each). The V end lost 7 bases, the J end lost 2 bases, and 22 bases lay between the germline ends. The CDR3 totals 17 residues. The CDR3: CASIHRGPDPTTDTQYF. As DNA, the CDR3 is TGTGCCAGCATTCACCGGGGCCCCGACCCGACCACAGATACGCAGTATTTT.

The CDR3 nucleotides read TGTGCCAGCAGCCCCGCTAGCGGCCCGCAAGAGACCCAGTACTTC. It codes for CASSPASGPQETQYF. V usage is TRBV6-6 and J usage is TRBJ2-5, with 7 bases matching TRBD2. The CDR3 length is 15 residues. The germline V gene encodes CDR1 MNHNY and CDR2 SVGAGI (reference sequence). V shed 6 bases and J 2 bases; nucleotides not matched to a gene: 9.

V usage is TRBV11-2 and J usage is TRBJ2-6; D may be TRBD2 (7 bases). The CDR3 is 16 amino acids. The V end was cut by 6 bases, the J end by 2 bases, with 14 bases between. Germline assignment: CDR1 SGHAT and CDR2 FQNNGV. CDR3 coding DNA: TGTGCCAGCAGGAGTTGGGGGGGGCCTGGGGCCAACGTCCTGACTTTC. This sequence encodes CASRSWGGPGANVLTF.